The 24 T cell receptor beta chains given below trace back to one sample, sequenced in a study of blood T cell repertoires in COVID-19. Profiling relied on immunoSEQ multiplex PCR, and the TCRdb table lists in-frame clones only, not all of them. The repertoire holds tens of thousands of clones, roughly four fifths seen once, with 0.95% to 1.5% in the top ten. Material for sequencing was peripheral blood. The origin of the receptors is a woman over 75 with acute or convalescent COVID-19.

V is TRBV24-1 and J is TRBJ2-1; 8 nucleotides agree with TRBD2. The CDR3 spans 12 residues. V shed 7 bases and J 8 bases; nucleotides not matched to a gene: 3. Germline values: CDR1 KGHDR, CDR2 SFDVKD. In DNA, the CDR3 is TGTGCCACCAGCCGGCGGGGGGATGAGCAGTTCTTC. Its protein is CATSRRGDEQFF.

CDR3 amino acids: CASSDRWDRGYYGYTF. CDR3 sequence (DNA): TGTGCCAGCAGTGATCGTTGGGACAGGGGGTACTATGGCTACACCTTC. This chain uses TRBV3-1 (or the pseudogene TRBV3-2) with TRBJ1-2, with TRBD1 identical over 11 bases. Unmatched junction bases numbered 9, after V lost 6 bases and J lost 3 bases. The CDR3 consists of 16 residues. CDR1 LGHDT and CDR2 YNNKEL come from the germline V gene (reference sequence).

The V gene is TRBV6-1, the J gene TRBJ1-5; 8 bases fit TRBD1. Germline CDR1 MNHNS, CDR2 SASEGT. The CDR3 spans 14 residues. Unmatched junction bases numbered 4, after V lost 3 bases and J lost 6 bases. CDR3 in DNA: TGTGCCAGCAGTGATGCAGGGGGCGTTCAGCCCCAGCATTTT. As protein: CASSDAGGVQPQHF.

This chain uses TRBV7-9 with TRBJ1-2; 7 positions agree with TRBD1. CDR3 length: 12 amino acids. The germline CDR1 and CDR2 sequences are SEHNR and FQNEAQ (reference sequence). Germline trimming cut 8 bases from V and 2 bases from J; bases unmatched to any gene: 2. CDR3 protein: CASGQDNYGYTF. The CDR3 bases are TGTGCCAGCGGACAGGACAACTATGGCTACACCTTC.

The J gene is TRBJ1-3, the V gene TRBV5-4; 7 bases are shared with TRBD1. V trimming: 4 bases; J trimming: 0 bases; junction bases outside the gene matches: 7. CDR3 length equals 16 residues. Germline lookup yields CDR1 SGHNT and CDR2 YYREEE (reference sequence). CDR3 region: CASSPQGTSSGNTIYF. The CDR3, as DNA: TGTGCCAGCAGCCCACAGGGGACGAGCTCTGGAAACACCATATATTTT.

The chain couples TRBV15 to TRBJ2-6, with D possibly being TRBD1 (6 bases). The V gene's germline CDR1 is LNHNV and CDR2 YYDKDF (reference sequence). CDR3 length: 16 amino acids. The germline V and J ends were trimmed by 1 base and 3 bases, with 10 bases remaining between them. CDR3 nucleotides: TGTGCCACCAGCAGAGCACAGGGTGGTGGGGCCAACGTCCTGACTTTC. Translated: CATSRAQGGGANVLTF.

J is TRBJ2-1 and V is TRBV11-3, with 8 positions matching TRBD2. The CDR3 loop spans 12 amino acids. Trimming removed 5 bases from V and 10 bases from J; junction bases left unmatched: 4. Germline CDR1 and CDR2: SGHNT and YENEEA. CDR3 residues: CASSRGGYEQFF. The CDR3 DNA reads as TGTGCCAGCAGCCGGGGGGGCTACGAGCAGTTCTTC.

This clone has just one count. The chain joins TRBV5-4 to TRBJ2-1, with D possibly being TRBD1 (6 bases). The CDR3 is made up of 13 amino acids. V lost 4 bases to trimming and J lost 7 bases, with 12 bases between them. Germline-derived CDR1 and CDR2 are SGHNT and YYREEE (reference sequence). CDR3 in amino acids: CASSLPTGNEQFF. The DNA of the CDR3 is TGTGCCAGCAGCCTCCCCACAGGGAATGAGCAGTTCTTC.

DNA for the CDR3: TGTGCCAGCAGCCATTCCGCGACAGGGGAAGTATACGAGCAGTACTTC. This encodes CASSHSATGEVYEQYF. V and J are TRBV7-9 and TRBJ2-7, with 8 bases identical to TRBD1. CDR1 and CDR2 (germline): SEHNR, FQNEAQ (reference sequence). After removal of 5 bases from V and 4 bases from J, the junction contained 13 bases not matched to a gene. The CDR3 sequence is 16 residues long.

V is TRBV6-1 and J is TRBJ2-2; 7 bases fit TRBD2. CDR3 length: 17 amino acids. V lost 1 base and J lost 6; bases outside the gene matches: 11. Germline loops: CDR1 MNHNS, CDR2 SASEGT. The CDR3 bases are TGTGCCAGCAGTGAAGAGATAGCGGGCCCCTTGGCCGGGGAGCTGTTTTTT. It encodes CASSEEIAGPLAGELFF.

This clone was counted between two and nine times. The chain carries TRBV6-1 and TRBJ2-3; 9 bases are shared with TRBD1. This CDR3 contains 16 residues. Trimming removed 1 base from V and 5 bases from J; junction bases left unmatched: 7. CDR1 MNHNS and CDR2 SASEGT come from the germline V gene. The CDR3 nucleotides are TGTGCCAGCAGTGAAGTGGAGACAGGGGGAAGAGATACGCAGTATTTT. It translates to CASSEVETGGRDTQYF.

The V gene is TRBV27, the J gene TRBJ1-1; 7 nucleotides agree with TRBD1. CDR1 is MNHEY and CDR2 is SMNVEV in the germline V gene (reference sequence). Unmatched junction bases numbered 11, after V lost 6 bases and J lost 4 bases. The CDR3 sequence is 15 residues long. In DNA, the CDR3 is TGTGCCAGCAGAGAACAGGGGTCTCTTCGCACTGAAGCTTTCTTT. It is translated as CASREQGSLRTEAFF.

The chain uses TRBV19 and TRBJ1-1, with TRBD1 matching over 11 bases. The CDR3 is 17 amino acids. The V gene end was trimmed by 5 bases and the J gene end by 1 base; junction bases not matched to a gene: 9. Per germline, CDR1 LNHDA and CDR2 SQIVND (reference sequence). As DNA, the CDR3 is TGTGCCAGTAGTCTGCAAGCCGGGACAGGGGGGAACACTGAAGCTTTCTTT. As protein: CASSLQAGTGGNTEAFF.

V and J are TRBV3-1 (or the pseudogene TRBV3-2) and TRBJ1-6, with 12 nucleotides matching TRBD1. Germline CDR1 is LGHDT and CDR2 is YNNKEL (reference sequence). This CDR3 region has 18 residues. V lost 1 base to trimming and J lost 9 bases; unmatched junction nucleotides: 10. The CDR3 bases are TGTGCCAGCAGCCAAGGGCTGGGGACAGGGGGCGGAGGTTCACCCCTCCACTTT. It specifies CASSQGLGTGGGGSPLHF.

The V call is TRBV11-2, the J call TRBJ2-2; 8 bases fit TRBD1. V lost 6 bases and J lost 1; bases outside the gene matches: 7. The CDR3 runs 16 residues. Per germline, CDR1 SGHAT and CDR2 FQNNGV. The CDR3 coding sequence is TGTGCCAGCAGATCTACAGGGGGTGGGAACACCGGGGAGCTGTTTTTT. This codes for CASRSTGGGNTGELFF.

This chain links TRBV18 with TRBJ1-2; the match to TRBD1 covers 7 bases. V trimming: 2 bases; J trimming: 6 bases; junction bases outside the gene matches: 15. Germline-derived CDR1 and CDR2 are KGHSH and LQKENI. This CDR3 contains 17 residues. CDR3 sequence: CASSPSQGVGPRDGYTF. Written as DNA, the CDR3 is TGTGCCAGCTCACCATCTCAGGGGGTTGGTCCGCGCGATGGCTACACCTTC.

The chain has TRBV19 and TRBJ2-1, with a tentative D call TRBD1 (6 bases). The CDR3 length is 13 residues. CDR1 LNHDA and CDR2 SQIVND come from the germline V gene (reference sequence). V was clipped by 7 bases and J by 1 base, with 8 bases between them. The CDR3 DNA is TGTGCCAGTAATGGACAGTCCTACAATGAGCAGTTCTTC. Translation gives CASNGQSYNEQFF.

The chain carries TRBV10-2 and TRBJ2-3; 8 nucleotides line up with TRBD2. V was pared by 8 bases and J by 4 bases, with 8 bases of the junction left unmatched. The CDR3 is made up of 14 amino acids. Germline V CDR1 and CDR2: WSHSY, SAAADI. In DNA form, the CDR3 reads TGCGCCAGCGTTCCGGGGGGGACTGCAGATACGCAGTATTTT. Amino acids: CASVPGGTADTQYF.

This chain connects TRBV5-1 to TRBJ1-1, with D possibly being TRBD1 (6 bases). The CDR3 has 16 amino acids. The germline V and J ends were trimmed by 7 bases and 1 base, with 20 bases remaining between them. Germline CDR1 is SGHRS and CDR2 is YFSETQ. The CDR3 DNA reads as TGCGCCAGCTCCCAGGGGCCTCTCAATTCGAACACTGAAGCTTTCTTT. Amino acid sequence: CASSQGPLNSNTEAFF.

The gene calls are TRBV2 and TRBJ2-1; D is unresolved. The V gene's germline CDR1 is SNHLY and CDR2 FYNNEI. Trimming removed 6 bases at V and 5 bases at J, with 5 bases between. The CDR3 totals 11 residues. CDR3 protein: CASSFHNEQFF. CDR3 bases: TGTGCCAGCAGCTTTCACAATGAGCAGTTCTTC.

The V gene is TRBV11-2, the J gene TRBJ2-1; D possibly corresponds to TRBD1 (6 bases). Trimming left V 5 bases short and J 7 bases short, with 9 bases between. The germline V gene has CDR1 SGHAT and CDR2 FQNNGV. This CDR3 spans 12 amino acids. For the CDR3, the DNA is TGTGCCAGCAGCCAAAGGGGGAATGAGCAGTTCTTC. It specifies CASSQRGNEQFF.

J is TRBJ2-3 and V is TRBV6-5; D ambiguous. The germline V gene has CDR1 MNHEY and CDR2 SVGAGI. Trimming shortened V by 6 bases and J by 3 bases, and 4 bases separated the two germline ends. The CDR3 length is 11 residues. CDR3 protein: CASRRTDTQYF. The CDR3 region has the DNA TGTGCCAGCAGGCGTACAGATACGCAGTATTTT.

The rearrangement uses TRBV6-4 and TRBJ1-1; TRBD1 matches 8 bases. J gave up 2 bases and V 6 bases, and 5 bases lay outside the gene matches. The CDR3 has 14 amino acids. Germline-derived CDR1 and CDR2 are MRHNA and SNTAGT. The CDR3 DNA reads as TGTGCCAGCAGGGCTCAGGGGGCTAACACTGAAGCTTTCTTT. Its translation is CASRAQGANTEAFF.

V and J are TRBV5-4 and TRBJ2-1, with 14 bases fitting TRBD2. Germline CDR1 reads SGHNT; CDR2 reads YYREEE (reference sequence). The CDR3 contains 17 residues. After removal of 0 bases from V and 10 bases from J, the junction contained 9 bases not matched to a gene. The CDR3 coding sequence is TGTGCCAGCAGCTTGGCCTTCGGGGGACTAGCGGGAGACGAGCAGTTCTTC. Protein: CASSLAFGGLAGDEQFF.